The 30 T cell receptor beta chains below were found in one sample sequenced in a study of Graves' ophthalmopathy and Graves' hyperthyroidism. Amplified material comprised TCR beta CDR3 regions derived from RNA transcripts. A first-round RT-PCR used HTBI primers, followed by a second-round multiplex PCR. TCRdb recomputed calls from the multiplex PCR reads with MiXCR, one row per CDR3 protein. The sample lists 680,000 or so distinct CDR3 sequences; 20% to 25% were seen once. The sequencing sample was made of peripheral blood. The source is a young woman with stable Graves' hyperthyroidism. Some clones in this sample may be carry-over from other donors' samples.

This clonotype was observed a handful of times. The V and J genes are TRBV28 and TRBJ1-1, with D maybe TRBD1 (6 bases). Trimming took 2 bases from V and 5 from J, leaving 12 bases between them. Germline CDR1 reads MDHEN; CDR2 reads SYDVKM. The length of the CDR3 is 14 residues. Here the CDR3 reads CASSLPDRRTEAFF. In DNA, the CDR3 is TGTGCCAGCAGTTTACCTGACAGGAGGACTGAAGCTTTCTTT. Combining the CDR3 with reference TRBV28 and TRBJ1-1 gives the whole variable domain DVKVTQSSRYLVKRTGEKVFLECVQDMDHENMFWYRQDPGLGLRLIYFSYDVKMKEKGDIPEGYSVSREKKERFSLILESASTNQTSMYLCASSLPDRRTEAFFGQGTRLTVV.

The sample holds many counts of this clonotype. CDR3 nucleotide sequence: TGTGCCAGCAGTGAACAGGGGGCGCGTAGGGACACTGAAGCTTTCTTT. Its protein product is CASSEQGARRDTEAFF. The chain recombines TRBV6-1 with TRBJ1-1; 8 positions agree with TRBD1. The CDR3 extends over 16 amino acids. V dropped 2 bases and J dropped 3; count of bases not matched to a gene: 8. From germline, CDR1 is MNHNS and CDR2 SASEGT.

This chain uses TRBV28 with TRBJ2-7; 8 nucleotides line up with TRBD1. In germline, CDR1 is MDHEN, CDR2 SYDVKM. The trim removed 5 bases at V and 2 bases at J, leaving 8 bases unmatched. This CDR3 is built from 15 residues. The CDR3 sequence: CASSHQMTGAYEQYF. The DNA for the CDR3 is TGTGCCAGCAGTCATCAGATGACAGGGGCCTACGAGCAGTACTTC.

The chain joins TRBV6-5 to TRBJ2-5, with D possibly TRBD2 on 5 matching bases. The ends were cut back, 0 bases at V and 7 bases at J, with 6 bases in the middle. Looked up from germline, CDR1 is MNHEY and CDR2 is SVGAGI. The CDR3 sequence is 12 residues long. The CDR3 sequence is CASSYSEGTQYF. The CDR3 DNA reads TGTGCCAGCAGTTACTCAGAGGGGACCCAGTACTTC.

This clonotype came up many times. The chain employs TRBV2 and TRBJ2-5; 7 bases match TRBD2. V lost 7 bases to trimming and J lost 6 bases; unmatched junction nucleotides: 2. Germline V gene data show CDR1 as SNHLY and CDR2 as FYNNEI. This CDR3 has 11 amino acids. The CDR3 nucleotides are TGTGCCAGCAAGGGAGGGCAGACCCAGTACTTC. This sequence encodes CASKGGQTQYF. Filled out from reference TRBV2 and TRBJ2-5, the complete variable domain reads EPEVTQTPSHQVTQMGQEVILRCVPISNHLYFYWYRQILGQKVEFLVSFYNNEISEKSEIFDDQFSVERPDGSNFTLKIRSTKLEDSAMYFCASKGGQTQYFGPGTRLLVL.

The chain uses TRBV7-3 and TRBJ1-1; 10 bases match TRBD1. CDR3 length: 14 residues. Trimming took 4 bases from V and 10 from J; bases not matched to a gene: 9. Per germline, CDR1 SGHTA and CDR2 FQGTGA. The CDR3 sequence: CASSSTGGMSGAFF. The CDR3 DNA follows: TGTGCCAGCAGCTCGACAGGGGGCATGTCTGGAGCTTTCTTT.

This clonotype was recorded many times. The chain joins TRBV6-1 to TRBJ2-7, with D uncertain. Trimming cost V 8 bases and J 7 bases, with 24 bases left between them. The CDR3 runs to 15 residues. Germline loops: CDR1 MNHNS, CDR2 SASEGT. The DNA of the CDR3 is TGTGCCAGCTCCACCCCGAGCTTCAGTCTTTGGGAGCAGTACTTC. Translated, it gives CASSTPSFSLWEQYF.

This clonotype was picked up many times. The V call is TRBV30, the J call TRBJ1-1; 8 nucleotides align to TRBD1. This CDR3 spans 14 amino acids. The germline gives CDR1 GTSNPN, CDR2 SVGIG (reference sequence). The ends lost 3 bases at V and 5 bases at J; junction bases unmatched: 8. The CDR3 region is CAWRTDRGWTEAFF. The CDR3 bases are TGTGCCTGGAGAACCGACAGGGGATGGACTGAAGCTTTCTTT.

This clonotype was detected many times. This chain joins TRBV11-1 and TRBJ1-1; D remains ambiguous. The CDR3 length is 16 residues. CDR1 SGHAT and CDR2 FQDESV come from the germline V gene (reference sequence). The germline V and J ends were trimmed by 3 bases and 4 bases, with 18 bases remaining between them. The CDR3 sequence: CASSFVRAQAGTEAFF. The CDR3 bases are TGTGCCAGCAGCTTTGTCCGGGCCCAGGCGGGCACTGAAGCTTTCTTT.

A remark on this clonotype: This may come from a read error, since a much larger clone is one base off. The rearrangement links TRBV29-1 to TRBJ1-1; no reliable D call. The CDR3 length is 12 residues. Germline CDR1 SQVTM, CDR2 ANQGSEA. Here the CDR3 reads CSVGGANTEVFF. The CDR3 DNA follows: TGCAGCGTTGGCGGAGCGAACACTGAAGTTTTCTTT. The variable domain in full, with the rest retrieved from reference TRBV29-1 and TRBJ1-1, is SAVISQKPSRDICQRGTSLTIQCQVDSQVTMMFWYRQQPGQSLTLIATANQGSEATYESGFVIDKFPISRPNLTFSTLTVSNMSPEDSSIYLCSVGGANTEVFFGQGTRLTVV.

This clonotype was observed at least ten times. The chain recombines TRBV14 with TRBJ1-2; tentatively, D is TRBD1 (5 bases). The V gene's germline CDR1 is SGHDN and CDR2 FVKESK. V lost 4 bases and J lost 8, with 11 bases in between. This CDR3 has 12 residues. CDR3 bases: TGTGCCAGCAGCCCTGGGGGTCACGGCTACACCTTC. Translating it yields CASSPGGHGYTF.

The chain uses TRBV28 and TRBJ1-1; weak D call: TRBD1 (6 bases). Per germline, CDR1 MDHEN and CDR2 SYDVKM. The CDR3 runs to 15 residues. V lost 8 bases and J 1 base, leaving 17 bases between the germline ends. The DNA of the CDR3 is TGTGCCAGCTCCGCTTGGGGGACACCGAACACTGAAGCTTTCTTT. Translated, it gives CASSAWGTPNTEAFF.

There are a few counts of this clonotype. The chain joins TRBV4-1 to TRBJ1-1, with 9 bases matching TRBD1. Germline lookup yields CDR1 MGHRA and CDR2 YSYEKL. This CDR3 contains 15 residues. V was clipped by 2 bases and J by 4 bases; unmatched bases: 5. The CDR3 sequence is CASSQTDRGGTEAFF. In DNA, the CDR3 is TGCGCCAGCAGCCAAACCGACAGGGGGGGCACTGAAGCTTTCTTT.

This clonotype was recorded at least ten times. V gene TRBV28 combines with J gene TRBJ1-2; no reliable D call. V was shortened by 5 bases and J by 5 bases, with 12 bases between the two germline ends. CDR1 is MDHEN, CDR2 SYDVKM, per germline. This CDR3 has 13 residues. The CDR3 spells CASSLLGRYGYTF. The CDR3 DNA sequence: TGTGCCAGCAGTCTGCTCGGGCGGTATGGCTACACCTTC.

In its sample, this clonotype was seen many times. J is TRBJ1-2 and V is TRBV6-2 or TRBV6-3, with 7 bases lining up with TRBD1. Germline V CDR1 and CDR2: MNHEY, SVGEGT. The CDR3 totals 13 residues. Trimming cost V 6 bases and J 5 bases; bases outside gene matches: 6. This chain's CDR3 is CASRHRDRYGYTF. The CDR3 DNA sequence: TGTGCCAGCAGGCACCGGGACAGATATGGCTACACCTTC.

This clonotype was seen at least ten times. The chain links TRBV30 to TRBJ1-1; D perhaps matches TRBD1 (6 bases). The V gene's germline CDR1 is GTSNPN and CDR2 SVGIG (reference sequence). The ends were cut back, 2 bases at V and 0 bases at J, with 13 bases in the middle. The CDR3 spans 15 residues. CDR3 in amino acids: CAWSIGQLMNTEAFF. The DNA of the CDR3 is TGTGCCTGGAGTATAGGACAGCTGATGAACACTGAAGCTTTCTTT.

This chain uses TRBV6-2 or TRBV6-3 with TRBJ2-7, with 9 bases fitting TRBD2. From germline, CDR1 is MNHEY and CDR2 SVGEGT. The V segment lost 5 bases and the J segment 2 bases; nucleotides outside the gene matches: 10. The CDR3 is 16 residues long. CDR3 residues: CASSHPTSGGPYEQYF. In nucleotides, the CDR3 is TGTGCCAGCAGTCACCCCACCAGCGGGGGGCCCTACGAGCAGTACTTC.

This clonotype was observed many times. The J gene is TRBJ1-2, the V gene TRBV29-1; TRBD1 might be the D (5 bases). This CDR3 has 15 residues. The V and J ends lost 4 bases and 1 base respectively, with 16 bases between them. Looked up from germline, CDR1 is SQVTM and CDR2 is ANQGSEA. CDR3 sequence reads: CSVGGDQQLNYGYTF. The CDR3 DNA reads TGCAGCGTTGGGGGGGACCAACAACTTAACTATGGCTACACCTTC. The entire variable domain, with the rest obtained from reference TRBV29-1 and TRBJ1-2, is as follows: SAVISQKPSRDICQRGTSLTIQCQVDSQVTMMFWYRQQPGQSLTLIATANQGSEATYESGFVIDKFPISRPNLTFSTLTVSNMSPEDSSIYLCSVGGDQQLNYGYTFGSGTRLTVV.

This clonotype was seen a few times. The chain couples TRBV12-3 or TRBV12-4 to TRBJ2-7; no clear D gene. There are 13 residues in the CDR3. Trimming took off 3 bases at V and 2 bases at J, with 8 bases between the two ends. CDR3 in amino acids: CASSLIGTYEQYF. CDR3 in DNA: TGTGCCAGCAGTTTGATAGGGACCTACGAGCAGTACTTC.

This clonotype was picked up many times. The V call is TRBV4-1, the J call TRBJ1-1; TRBD1 might be the D (6 bases). Trimming cost V 1 base and J 1 base, with 13 bases left between them. Germline assignment: CDR1 MGHRA and CDR2 YSYEKL. The CDR3 loop spans 16 amino acids. The CDR3 region is CASSQGHRAANTEAFF. In DNA, the CDR3 is TGCGCCAGCAGCCAAGGCCACAGGGCGGCGAACACTGAAGCTTTCTTT.

The chain combines TRBV5-1 with TRBJ2-2, with 7 bases fitting TRBD2. Germline trimming cut 5 bases from V and 0 bases from J; bases unmatched to any gene: 10. The CDR3 has 17 amino acids. Germline CDR1 and CDR2: SGHRS and YFSETQ. The CDR3 here is CASRPWASGTNTGELFF. CDR3 DNA: TGCGCCAGCAGGCCTTGGGCTAGCGGTACGAACACCGGGGAGCTGTTTTTT.

This clonotype was recorded at least ten times. The chain is built from TRBV12-3 or TRBV12-4 and TRBJ1-1; 9 bases are a match to TRBD1. The CDR3 is made up of 15 amino acids. With V trimmed by 6 bases and J by 4 bases, 9 bases remained unmatched. The CDR3 nucleotides read TGTGCCAGCAGCCCAAGACAGGGGGGACTCACTGAAGCTTTCTTT. Amino acid sequence: CASSPRQGGLTEAFF.

The CDR3 protein is CATSDSAWDQPQHF. The CDR3 DNA follows: TGTGCCACCAGTGACTCCGCCTGGGATCAGCCCCAGCATTTT. The chain recombines TRBV24-1 with TRBJ1-5; D gene unclear. The germline V gene has CDR1 KGHDR and CDR2 SFDVKD. V shed 4 bases and J shed 5 bases, with 11 bases lying between them. The CDR3 is 14 amino acids.

In this sample, this clonotype turned up many times. The gene calls are TRBV3-1 and TRBJ1-1, with TRBD1 matching over 10 bases. The germline CDR1 and CDR2 sequences are LGHDT and YNNKEL (reference sequence). This CDR3 is 14 amino acids long. Unmatched junction bases numbered 6, after V lost 6 bases and J lost 5 bases. This CDR3 is CASSSTGGGTEAFF. Written as DNA, the CDR3 is TGTGCCAGCAGTTCGACAGGGGGCGGAACTGAAGCTTTCTTT.

This clonotype was seen a single time. The chain links TRBV12-3 or TRBV12-4 to TRBJ1-2; 8 nucleotides align to TRBD1. The CDR3 length is 14 residues. The V segment lost 1 base and the J segment 7 bases; nucleotides outside the gene matches: 5. For the CDR3, the DNA is TGTGCCAGCAGTTTAGGACAGGGGCGGGTTGGCTACACCTTC. Translating gives CASSLGQGRVGYTF.

This clonotype has just a few counts. V and J are TRBV3-1 and TRBJ2-7, with D unresolved. The V gene's germline CDR1 is LGHDT and CDR2 YNNKEL (reference sequence). The ends were cut back, 0 bases at V and 3 bases at J, with 9 bases in the middle. The CDR3 spans 14 residues. The CDR3 DNA follows: TGTGCCAGCAGCCAAGATCGTACACACTACGAGCAGTACTTC. Translation gives CASSQDRTHYEQYF.

The chain recombines TRBV6-1 with TRBJ2-5; 7 bases are shared with TRBD1. V trimming: 1 base; J trimming: 5 bases; junction bases outside the gene matches: 16. From germline, CDR1 is MNHNS and CDR2 SASEGT. This CDR3 has 18 residues. The CDR3 DNA is TGTGCCAGCAGTGAAGGGCTTAGAAGACAGGGCATTCGGGAGACCCAGTACTTC. Amino acid sequence: CASSEGLRRQGIRETQYF.

This clonotype was counted a few times. The V and J genes are TRBV5-1 and TRBJ2-5; D may be TRBD2 (5 bases). Germline CDR1 SGHRS, CDR2 YFSETQ. This CDR3 spans 15 amino acids. V was cut by 4 bases and J by 0 bases, with 13 bases left in between. Here the CDR3 reads CASSEGSGNQETQYF. CDR3 DNA: TGCGCCAGCAGCGAGGGTTCGGGGAACCAAGAGACCCAGTACTTC.

This clonotype was found many times. V gene TRBV6-1 combines with J gene TRBJ1-5, with 11 bases aligning to TRBD1. Germline V CDR1 and CDR2: MNHNS, SASEGT. The CDR3 length is 13 residues. Germline trimming cut 7 bases from V and 15 bases from J; bases unmatched to any gene: 11. DNA for the CDR3: TGTGCCAGCACGGGGACAGGGGGTCTGTATCTGCATTTT. Amino acids: CASTGTGGLYLHF.

This clonotype was observed at least ten times. The gene calls are TRBV9 and TRBJ1-6; D is possibly TRBD1 (5 bases). The V gene lost 4 bases and the J gene lost 11 bases, with 16 bases spanning the gap. The CDR3 has 14 residues. From germline, CDR1 is SGDLS and CDR2 YYNGEE. DNA for the CDR3: TGTGCCAGCAGCCTTGGACAAATTGGCGCACCCCTCCACTTT. Residues: CASSLGQIGAPLHF.